This T cell receptor (beta chain) was captured by sequencing in a study of post-analysis software for immune sequencing data. Study as a whole: Included courses were relapsing-remitting and secondary progressive multiple sclerosis; progressive-relapsing multiple sclerosis was also included. Study outcomes and limitations: Those with multiple sclerosis, the patient group, showed significantly lower normalized Chao1 diversity than controls. Patients had higher frequencies than controls of about five TRBV segments, including TRBV5-6, TRBV5-1 and TRBV20-1. F measure showed strong co-clustering of same-batch samples.

The CDR3 is 14 amino acids. The J segment lost 8 bases and the V segment lost 3 bases, leaving 5 bases of the junction unmatched. Germline-derived CDR1 and CDR2 are DFQATT and SNEGSKA (reference sequence). Included in the TCR beta cDNA libraries were unique molecular identifiers. Once about 0.95 to 10 million T cells were used, roughly 490,000 cDNA molecules resulted. TCRdb reprocessed the PCR reads via MiXCR and lists one record per CDR3 protein. The table lists approximately 180,000 distinct CDR3 sequences, approximately 30% of them singletons. This clonotype appeared a few times. No antigen is known for it.

The receptor was derived from a girl under 18 with multiple sclerosis. The sample taken for sequencing was blood. The V gene is TRBV20-1, the J gene TRBJ2-3, with TRBD2 matching 13 bases. CDR3 loop: CSARRTSGGGTQYF. The DNA for the CDR3 is TGCAGTGCTAGGAGGACTAGCGGGGGAGGTACGCAGTATTTT.